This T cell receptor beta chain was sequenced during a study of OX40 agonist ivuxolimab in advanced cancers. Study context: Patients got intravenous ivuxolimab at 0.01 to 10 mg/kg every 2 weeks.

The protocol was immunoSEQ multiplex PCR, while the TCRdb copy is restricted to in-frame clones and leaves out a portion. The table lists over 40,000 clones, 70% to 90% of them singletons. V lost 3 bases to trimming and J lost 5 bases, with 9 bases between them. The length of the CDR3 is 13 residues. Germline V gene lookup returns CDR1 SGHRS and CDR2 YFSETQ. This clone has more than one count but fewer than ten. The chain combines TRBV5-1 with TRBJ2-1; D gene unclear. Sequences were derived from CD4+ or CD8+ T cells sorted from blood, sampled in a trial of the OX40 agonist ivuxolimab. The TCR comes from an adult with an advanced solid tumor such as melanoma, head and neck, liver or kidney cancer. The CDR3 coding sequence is TGCGCCAGCAGCTCGAGGATAGACAATGAGCAGTTCTTC. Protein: CASSSRIDNEQFF.